The 24 T cell receptor beta chains below were found in one sample sequenced in a study of identical twins. TCRdb analysed the 5' RACE reads with MiXCR anew, one entry per CDR3 protein. The sample lists about 570,000 distinct CDR3 sequences, around a tenth occurring once. The sample also formed part of further work on yellow fever vaccine responses in identical twins.

The sequencing input was PBMCs. These TCRs come from a young woman in good health.

V usage is TRBV29-1 and J usage is TRBJ2-1; tentative D call: TRBD1 (6 bases). In germline, CDR1 is SQVTM, CDR2 ANQGSEA. CDR3 length equals 12 residues. V was clipped by 4 bases and J by 8 bases, with 12 bases between them. The CDR3 protein is CSVVKGVYEQFF. The CDR3 DNA reads TGCAGCGTTGTGAAGGGGGTCTATGAGCAGTTCTTC.

This clonotype showed up just a few times. A read error is possible here, since a much larger clone lies one base away. This chain uses TRBV28 with TRBJ2-7; 11 bases align to TRBD2. Germline CDR1 reads MDHEN; CDR2 reads SYDVKM. The CDR3 totals 18 residues. Germline trimming cut 4 bases from V and 0 bases from J; bases unmatched to any gene: 11. This chain's CDR3 is CASSYGGLAAGLSYEQYF. The CDR3 DNA reads as TGTGCCAGCAGTTATGGGGGACTAGCGGCAGGCCTCTCCTACGAGCAGTACTTC.

This clonotype was detected ten times or more. The CDR3 is CASKGSGSFYNEQFF. CDR3 DNA: TGTGCCAGCAAAGGGAGCGGGAGCTTCTACAATGAGCAGTTCTTC. The chain links TRBV28 to TRBJ2-1, with 8 nucleotides matching TRBD2. CDR1 is MDHEN and CDR2 is SYDVKM in the germline V gene. V shed 7 bases and J 3 bases; nucleotides not matched to a gene: 8. This CDR3 is 15 amino acids long. Full variable domain (rest looked up from reference TRBV28 and TRBJ2-1): DVKVTQSSRYLVKRTGEKVFLECVQDMDHENMFWYRQDPGLGLRLIYFSYDVKMKEKGDIPEGYSVSREKKERFSLILESASTNQTSMYLCASKGSGSFYNEQFFGPGTRLTVL.

This clonotype showed up just a few times. The chain combines TRBV5-1 with TRBJ2-3; D is unresolved. Germline V gene lookup returns CDR1 SGHRS and CDR2 YFSETQ. Trimming removed 3 bases at V and 3 bases at J, with 8 bases between. The CDR3 is 13 residues long. Here the CDR3 DNA reads TGCGCCAGCAGCTGGTTCGCGACAGATACGCAGTATTTT. It is translated as CASSWFATDTQYF.

This clonotype appeared a few times. The J gene is TRBJ2-7, the V gene TRBV20-1, with D perhaps TRBD1 (5 bases). CDR1 and CDR2 (germline): DFQATT, SNEGSKA (reference sequence). The CDR3 is made up of 14 amino acids. Trimming left V 6 bases short and J 3 bases short, with 18 bases between. Written as DNA, the CDR3 is TGCAGTGCCGCCCATGGCAGGGCTCGCTACGAGCAGTACTTC. Protein sequence: CSAAHGRARYEQYF.

The V gene is TRBV14, the J gene TRBJ2-2; D ambiguous. This CDR3 contains 14 residues. Trimming took off 1 base at V and 4 bases at J, with 7 bases between the two ends. Germline CDR1 reads SGHDN; CDR2 reads FVKESK. This CDR3 is CASSQALITGELFF. The CDR3 nucleotides are TGTGCCAGCAGCCAAGCTCTGATCACCGGGGAGCTGTTTTTT.

In its sample, this clonotype was seen a few times. The chain employs TRBV7-8 and TRBJ2-7; perhaps TRBD1 as D (5 bases). From germline, CDR1 is SGHVS and CDR2 FQNEAQ. The CDR3 totals 14 residues. Trimming cost V 2 bases and J 3 bases, with 11 bases left between them. The CDR3 DNA reads as TGTGCCAGCAGCTTATCAGGGTCGGGCTACGAGCAGTACTTC. Protein product: CASSLSGSGYEQYF.

This clonotype has just a few counts. V usage is TRBV20-1 and J usage is TRBJ2-5; 14 bases match TRBD2. Trimming removed 6 bases from V and 4 bases from J; junction bases left unmatched: 16. The CDR3 is 18 residues long. Germline V gene lookup returns CDR1 DFQATT and CDR2 SNEGSKA (reference sequence). As DNA, the CDR3 is TGCAGTGCGGCCGAGACAGGGACTAGCGGGAGAGCTGGAGAGACCCAGTACTTC. Protein product: CSAAETGTSGRAGETQYF.

The chain uses TRBV4-3 and TRBJ2-1; D may correspond to TRBD1 or TRBD2 (5 bases each). Germline-derived CDR1 and CDR2 are LGHNA and YSLEER. V was shortened by 3 bases and J by 10 bases, with 16 bases between the two germline ends. This CDR3 has 14 residues. CDR3 protein: CASSHMGVGMEQFF. In DNA, the CDR3 is TGCGCCAGCAGCCACATGGGGGTTGGGATGGAGCAGTTCTTC.

This clonotype was recorded a few times. This chain uses TRBV7-8 with TRBJ2-3; D is possibly TRBD1 (5 bases). This CDR3 has 14 residues. Trimming took off 1 base at V and 6 bases at J, with 11 bases between the two ends. The germline gives CDR1 SGHVS, CDR2 FQNEAQ. This CDR3 is CASSLEGVADTQYF. The CDR3 DNA follows: TGTGCCAGCAGCTTAGAAGGGGTTGCGGATACGCAGTATTTT. Full variable domain (outside the CDR3, taken from reference TRBV7-8 and TRBJ2-3): GAGVSQSPRYKVAKRGQDVALRCDPISGHVSLFWYQQALGQGPEFLTYFQNEAQLDKSGLPSDRFFAERPEGSVSTLKIQRTQQEDSAVYLCASSLEGVADTQYFGPGTRLTVL.

The gene calls are TRBV4-1 and TRBJ2-2; no clear D. CDR1 and CDR2 from the germline V gene are MGHRA and YSYEKL. The CDR3 length is 12 residues. V lost 9 bases and J lost 3, with 8 bases in between. The CDR3, as DNA: TGCGCCAGTGCGGAGTACACCGGGGAGCTGTTTTTT. This codes for CASAEYTGELFF.

The table lists this clonotype with many counts. The chain uses TRBV6-1 and TRBJ2-6; D perhaps matches TRBD1 (5 bases). Trimming left V 5 bases short and J 0 bases short, with 8 bases between. CDR1 and CDR2 (germline): MNHNS, SASEGT. The CDR3 has 15 residues. CDR3 coding DNA: TGTGCCAGCAGTCGACAGTCCTCTGGGGCCAACGTCCTGACTTTC. Encoded protein: CASSRQSSGANVLTF.

This clonotype was seen only a few times. CDR3 protein: CASSPFPGELFF. CDR3 coding DNA: TGTGCCAGCAGCCCTTTCCCCGGGGAGCTGTTTTTT. The V gene is TRBV7-3, the J gene TRBJ2-2; D unclear. Germline assignment: CDR1 SGHTA and CDR2 FQGTGA. Trimming removed 5 bases from V and 6 bases from J, with 7 bases in between. The CDR3 is 12 residues long.

This clonotype was counted at least ten times. J is TRBJ2-1 and V is TRBV25-1, with 8 bases matching TRBD2. V was clipped by 7 bases and J by 2 bases; unmatched bases: 10. The CDR3 consists of 16 residues. CDR1 is MGHDK, CDR2 SYGVNS, per germline. CDR3 coding DNA: TGTGCCAGCATAGGTCGTAGCGGGGAACCCTACAATGAGCAGTTCTTC. This encodes CASIGRSGEPYNEQFF.

This clonotype was detected a few times. This rearrangement joins TRBV5-8 to TRBJ2-7; possibly TRBD1 for D (6 bases). Germline assignment: CDR1 SGHTS and CDR2 YDEGEE. Trimming stripped 3 bases from V and 4 bases from J, with 11 bases between. CDR3 length equals 13 residues. The CDR3 spells CASSYGQRYEQYF. The CDR3 coding sequence is TGTGCCAGCAGCTATGGACAGCGGTACGAGCAGTACTTC.

The chain links TRBV15 to TRBJ2-3; no reliable D call. CDR1 and CDR2 from the germline V gene are LNHNV and YYDKDF (reference sequence). CDR3 length equals 13 residues. With 5 bases removed from V and 4 bases from J, the gap between germline ends came to 10 bases. The CDR3 sequence: CATSLENADTQYF. The CDR3 nucleotides are TGTGCCACCAGCCTCGAGAATGCAGATACGCAGTATTTT.

This clonotype has ten or more counts. The rearrangement links TRBV5-1 to TRBJ2-3, with D perhaps TRBD1 or TRBD2 (5 bases each). The CDR3 consists of 16 residues. V was pared by 0 bases and J by 4 bases, with 15 bases between. CDR1 is SGHRS and CDR2 is YFSETQ in the germline V gene. The CDR3 loop is CASSLAGAGLADTQYF. The CDR3, as DNA: TGCGCCAGCAGCTTGGCCGGGGCAGGCCTCGCAGATACGCAGTATTTT. Combining the CDR3 with reference TRBV5-1 and TRBJ2-3 gives the whole variable domain KAGVTQTPRYLIKTRGQQVTLSCSPISGHRSVSWYQQTPGQGLQFLFEYFSETQRNKGNFPGRFSGRQFSNSRSEMNVSTLELGDSALYLCASSLAGAGLADTQYFGPGTRLTVL.

This clonotype was seen many times. V usage is TRBV10-3 and J usage is TRBJ2-1, with TRBD2 identical over 12 bases. CDR3 length: 16 residues. Germline V gene sequence: CDR1 ENHRY, CDR2 SYGVKD. Losses at the gene ends were 4 bases for V and 6 bases for J; bases not matched to a gene: 7. The CDR3 nucleotides read TGTGCCATCAGTGGACTAGCGGGAGTTTCTCCCAATGAGCAGTTCTTC. This sequence encodes CAISGLAGVSPNEQFF.

This sequence joins TRBV5-1 and TRBJ2-3, with D maybe TRBD1 (6 bases). Per germline, CDR1 SGHRS and CDR2 YFSETQ. This CDR3 comprises 14 residues. V dropped 5 bases and J dropped 5 bases, with 15 bases sitting between them. The CDR3 sequence is CASRDSSLEDTQYF. CDR3 DNA sequence: TGCGCCAGCAGGGACAGCAGTTTAGAAGATACGCAGTATTTT.

At least ten counts were recorded for this clonotype. The chain couples TRBV4-2 to TRBJ2-1; D uncertain. Trimming pared 0 bases from V and 5 bases from J, leaving 8 bases between. CDR3 size: 14 residues. The germline gives CDR1 LGHNA, CDR2 YNFKEQ. The CDR3 DNA follows: TGTGCCAGCAGCCAAGAGGCCAGAAACAATGAGCAGTTCTTC. Its translation is CASSQEARNNEQFF.

The V gene is TRBV7-9, the J gene TRBJ2-3; D is possibly TRBD1 (5 bases). Germline V gene lookup returns CDR1 SEHNR and CDR2 FQNEAQ (reference sequence). The length of the CDR3 is 15 residues. V shed 5 bases and J shed 0 bases, with 12 bases lying between them. DNA of the CDR3: TGTGCCAGCAGCCAGAATGGGGCTAGCACAGATACGCAGTATTTT. Amino acids: CASSQNGASTDTQYF.

The rearrangement uses TRBV4-1 and TRBJ2-1, with TRBD2 identical over 9 bases. The trim removed 0 bases at V and 3 bases at J, leaving 6 bases unmatched. Germline CDR1 and CDR2: MGHRA and YSYEKL. The CDR3 covers 17 residues. This CDR3 reads CASSQDASGAIYNEQFF. The CDR3, as DNA: TGCGCCAGCAGCCAAGACGCTAGCGGGGCAATCTACAATGAGCAGTTCTTC.

This clonotype was recorded many times. V is TRBV9 and J is TRBJ2-1; 7 bases align to TRBD2. Looked up from germline, CDR1 is SGDLS and CDR2 is YYNGEE. This CDR3 contains 13 residues. J lost 9 bases, V lost 4 bases, and 7 bases had no gene match. CDR3 sequence (DNA): TGTGCCAGCAGCCTTCTAACTAGCGCTGAGCAGTTCTTC. Amino acids: CASSLLTSAEQFF.

The table lists this clonotype with a few counts. The chain couples TRBV5-6 to TRBJ2-3, with D possibly being TRBD2 (6 bases). This CDR3 comprises 14 residues. Between the trimmed V and J ends, which lost 4 bases and 0 bases, there was a span of 9 bases. The V gene's germline CDR1 is SGHDT and CDR2 YYEEEE. CDR3 region: CASSAGRSTDTQYF. CDR3 nucleotides: TGTGCCAGCAGCGCGGGACGGAGCACAGATACGCAGTATTTT.